This T cell receptor (beta chain) stems from a study of T cell repertoires in cytomegalovirus infection. TCRdb independently ran MiXCR on the reads; one entry per CDR3 protein. The sample lists 740,000 or so distinct CDR3 sequences, roughly 36% occurring once. With 3 bases removed from V and 6 bases from J, the gap between germline ends came to 15 bases. The CDR3 loop spans 14 amino acids. The TCR originated in a human donor in good health (CMV status not recorded). Some clones in this sample may be carry-over from other donors' samples. This sequence joins TRBV12-3 or TRBV12-4 and TRBJ2-7; no definite D call. The sample comprised PBMCs. CDR3 sequence: CASSLTLVSREQYF. CDR3 bases: TGTGCCAGCAGTTTGACCCTAGTATCGCGCGAGCAGTACTTC.